Sequencing of this T cell receptor (beta chain) was carried out in a study of cytomegalovirus exposure and HLA in healthy donors. About the research overall: Inside one of the first data releases sat around 77 million unique TCRs taken from HLA-typed donors.

The PCR made use of 60 Vbeta and 13 Jbeta primers. Profiled with immunoSEQ multiplex PCR; TCRdb holds only in-frame clones, not every one. The table includes more than 95,000 clones, roughly a tenth detected once. This clone was detected a few times. The antigen is undetermined. CDR3 length: 13 amino acids. Germline CDR1 MNHEY, CDR2 SMNVEV (reference sequence). V dropped 2 bases and J dropped 7 bases, with 11 bases sitting between them. Findings and caveats of the study: From TCR beta sequences, most subjects' HLA-A and HLA-B alleles were reportedly predicted accurately. Reports described diagnosis of cytomegalovirus status by the classifier as highly specific and sensitive. The authors enumerated over 150 TCR beta chains as linked to cytomegalovirus.

Specimen: PBMCs. The gene calls are TRBV27 and TRBJ1-2; D remains unclear. The sequence was obtained from a woman aged 18-35 years in good health and CMV-seropositive. This chain's CDR3 is CASSLAGGGGYTF. The CDR3 DNA follows: TGTGCCAGCAGTTTAGCGGGTGGTGGTGGCTACACCTTC.